What follows are 16 T cell receptor beta chains derived from one specimen sequenced in a study of T cells and Merkel cell carcinoma outcomes. The assay was immunoSEQ multiplex PCR, and TCRdb's table has in-frame clones only and misses some. Among about 9,200 clones, around four fifths were seen once, and the ten largest hold 2.4%. The sequenced material came from tumor tissue from Merkel cell carcinoma. The receptors here all came from a human donor with Merkel cell carcinoma.

V is TRBV14 and J is TRBJ2-7; 8 bases agree with TRBD1. Unmatched junction bases numbered 5, after V lost 5 bases and J lost 5 bases. This CDR3 has 13 residues. CDR1 is SGHDN and CDR2 is FVKESK in the germline V gene. The CDR3, as DNA: TGTGCCAGCAGCATAGACAGGGGAAACGAGCAGTACTTC. Translation: CASSIDRGNEQYF.

This chain connects TRBV14 to TRBJ1-6, with a possible D match to TRBD1 (6 bases). V gave up 3 bases and J gave up 8 bases, with 14 bases separating them. Germline CDR1 reads SGHDN; CDR2 reads FVKESK. The length of the CDR3 is 15 residues. In DNA form, the CDR3 reads TGTGCCAGCAGCCAGATAACAGGGAAACATTCACCCCTCCACTTT. Amino acids: CASSQITGKHSPLHF.

The J gene is TRBJ2-5, the V gene TRBV7-6, with D possibly matching TRBD2 (6 bases). V was clipped by 4 bases and J by 5 bases, with 14 bases between them. This CDR3 has 14 residues. From germline, CDR1 is SGHVS and CDR2 FNYEAQ. The CDR3 is CASSSRWGVETQYF. In DNA form, the CDR3 reads TGTGCCAGCAGCTCTCGATGGGGGGTCGAGACCCAGTACTTC.

The V and J genes are TRBV11-2 and TRBJ1-6; D possibly corresponds to TRBD1 (5 bases). The CDR3 spans 16 residues. The V and J ends lost 2 bases and 9 bases respectively, with 17 bases between them. In germline, CDR1 is SGHAT, CDR2 FQNNGV. For the CDR3, the DNA is TGTGCCAGCAGCTTACTGGAGCAGGGTTGGAGTTCACCCCTCCACTTT. It encodes CASSLLEQGWSSPLHF.

The chain is built from TRBV4-2 and TRBJ2-2, with D unclear. This CDR3 region has 17 residues. The V gene lost 1 base and the J gene lost 0 bases, with 12 bases spanning the gap. Germline lookup yields CDR1 LGHNA and CDR2 YNFKEQ. Here the CDR3 DNA reads TGTGCCAGCAGCCAAGTTAACGGGCAGGCGAACACCGGGGAGCTGTTTTTT. The encoded protein is CASSQVNGQANTGELFF.

This chain links TRBV29-1 with TRBJ1-4, with TRBD1 matching over 8 bases. CDR1 and CDR2 from the germline V gene are SQVTM and ANQGSEA. The CDR3 length is 12 residues. Trimming removed 7 bases from V and 4 bases from J; junction bases left unmatched: 2. CDR3 region: CSGTGSNEKLFF. The CDR3 nucleotides read TGCAGCGGGACAGGGAGTAATGAAAAACTGTTTTTT.

V usage is TRBV18 and J usage is TRBJ2-4; D is ambiguous. The CDR3 has 16 residues. Germline CDR1 is KGHSH and CDR2 is LQKENI. V was shortened by 2 bases and J by 3 bases, with 14 bases between the two germline ends. The chain's CDR3 is CASSPVPAEVKNIQYF. CDR3 bases: TGTGCCAGCTCACCAGTGCCAGCCGAGGTCAAAAACATTCAGTACTTC.

This sequence joins TRBV29-1 and TRBJ2-7; D possibly corresponds to TRBD2 (6 bases). Per the germline V gene, CDR1 is SQVTM and CDR2 is ANQGSEA. The V and J ends lost 7 bases and 1 base respectively, with 11 bases between them. The CDR3 loop spans 12 amino acids. CDR3 sequence: CSGIGGSYEQYF. The CDR3 bases are TGCAGCGGGATTGGGGGGTCCTACGAGCAGTACTTC.

CDR3 DNA: TGCGCCAGCAGCCAAGACTTCGCGGGTGAAGCTTTCTTT. Its translation is CASSQDFAGEAFF. This rearrangement joins TRBV4-3 to TRBJ1-1; unclear D gene. Germline V gene sequence: CDR1 LGHNA, CDR2 YSLEER. This CDR3 is 13 amino acids long. Between the trimmed V and J ends, which lost 0 bases and 7 bases, there was a span of 9 bases.

The chain combines TRBV18 with TRBJ1-3; D remains unclear. CDR1 and CDR2 (germline): KGHSH, LQKENI. The CDR3 loop spans 14 amino acids. Trimming cost V 6 bases and J 0 bases, with 9 bases left between them. CDR3 in amino acids: CASSLDFSGNTIYF. In nucleotides, the CDR3 is TGTGCCAGCTCTTTGGACTTCTCTGGAAACACCATATATTTT.

This clone was counted once. This chain connects TRBV28 to TRBJ2-5; D is possibly TRBD1 or TRBD2 (5 bases each). Trimming shortened V by 2 bases and J by 5 bases, and 12 bases separated the two germline ends. Germline CDR1 is MDHEN and CDR2 is SYDVKM. This CDR3 contains 14 residues. The CDR3 region is CASSLIGEWETQYF. The CDR3 nucleotides are TGTGCCAGCAGTTTAATAGGGGAGTGGGAGACCCAGTACTTC.

The chain has TRBV2 and TRBJ1-2; TRBD1 is a possible D gene (6 bases). Germline CDR1 SNHLY, CDR2 FYNNEI. The V end was cut by 6 bases, the J end by 10 bases, with 18 bases between. The length of the CDR3 is 13 residues. This chain's CDR3 is CASSSLLQGTYTF. CDR3 DNA: TGTGCCAGCAGCAGCTTACTTCAGGGGACCTACACCTTC.

The chain recombines TRBV19 with TRBJ1-5; D remains ambiguous. CDR1 and CDR2 from the germline V gene are LNHDA and SQIVND (reference sequence). Trimming left V 7 bases short and J 2 bases short, with 12 bases between. The CDR3 sequence is 14 residues long. CDR3 sequence reads: CASKLGSGNQPQHF. CDR3 DNA: TGTGCCAGTAAGTTGGGATCCGGCAATCAGCCCCAGCATTTT. Supplemented by reference TRBV19 and TRBJ1-5, the full variable domain reads DGGITQSPKYLFRKEGQNVTLSCEQNLNHDAMYWYRQDPGQGLRLIYYSQIVNDFQKGDIAEGYSVSREKKESFPLTVTSAQKNPTAFYLCASKLGSGNQPQHFGDGTRLSIL.

The V and J genes are TRBV5-6 and TRBJ2-6, with D unclear. CDR1 and CDR2 from the germline V gene are SGHDT and YYEEEE. V gave up 2 bases and J gave up 0 bases, with 12 bases separating them. The CDR3 runs to 17 residues. CDR3 in DNA: TGTGCCAGCAGCTTTATTGCCCAGTCCTCTGGGGCCAACGTCCTGACTTTC. It yields the protein CASSFIAQSSGANVLTF.

The rearrangement links TRBV29-1 to TRBJ1-1; D is ambiguous. Deletions cut 7 bases from V and 6 bases from J, with 9 bases between. This CDR3 is built from 10 residues. The germline gives CDR1 SQVTM, CDR2 ANQGSEA. CDR3 loop: CSGYQAEAFF. CDR3 in DNA: TGCAGCGGATACCAAGCTGAAGCTTTCTTT.

This clone was seen more than once but under ten times. The chain has TRBV18 and TRBJ1-4; D is ambiguous. Germline V gives CDR1 KGHSH, CDR2 LQKENI. The CDR3 runs to 15 residues. Between the trimmed V and J ends, which lost 3 bases and 8 bases, there was a span of 16 bases. CDR3 sequence (DNA): TGTGCCAGCTCACCGTCGGCAGCGCTTTGGGAAAAACTGTTTTTT. The encoded protein is CASSPSAALWEKLFF.